Each of the 12 T cell receptor beta chains below was sequenced from the same sample in a study of control samples from healthy donors and cancer patients. The protocol was immunoSEQ multiplex PCR, while the TCRdb copy is restricted to in-frame clones and leaves out a portion. The top ten clones hold about 0.73% of a sample with approximately 170,000 clones, 90% to 95% of them seen once. Sequencing was performed on blood. Receptors were obtained from a woman aged 25 to 39 in good health.

The chain couples TRBV10-1 to TRBJ2-7; perhaps TRBD1 as D (6 bases). CDR1 and CDR2 (germline): WNHNN, SYGVQD (reference sequence). Trimming shortened V by 6 bases and J by 6 bases, and 6 bases separated the two germline ends. This CDR3 spans 10 amino acids. The CDR3 region is CASRQGEQYF. The CDR3 DNA is TGCGCCAGCAGACAGGGCGAGCAGTACTTC.

The rearrangement uses TRBV19 and TRBJ2-3, with a weak D call TRBD2 (6 bases). Germline values: CDR1 LNHDA, CDR2 SQIVND (reference sequence). Trimming took off 3 bases at V and 6 bases at J, with 13 bases between the two ends. The length of the CDR3 is 14 residues. CDR3 coding DNA: TGTGCCAGTAGTATTGCGGTGGCGGGGGATACGCAGTATTTT. It is translated as CASSIAVAGDTQYF.

This chain connects TRBV15 to TRBJ2-1; 11 bases fit TRBD2. The V segment lost 5 bases and the J segment 10 bases; nucleotides outside the gene matches: 10. This CDR3 has 15 amino acids. The V gene's germline CDR1 is LNHNV and CDR2 YYDKDF (reference sequence). The CDR3 here is CATSEDLAGGLEQFF. As DNA, the CDR3 is TGTGCCACCAGCGAGGATTTAGCGGGAGGGTTGGAGCAGTTCTTC.

The V and J genes are TRBV9 and TRBJ1-1; D is possibly TRBD1 (6 bases). This CDR3 is built from 15 residues. V lost 5 bases to trimming and J lost 4 bases, with 18 bases between them. Germline CDR1 and CDR2: SGDLS and YYNGEE. The CDR3 DNA reads as TGTGCCAGCAGTGGGGGCACAGGGCGAGGCACTGAAGCTTTCTTT. It encodes CASSGGTGRGTEAFF.

The chain combines TRBV5-1 with TRBJ2-3; 7 bases are shared with TRBD1. V lost 4 bases to trimming and J lost 4 bases; unmatched junction nucleotides: 3. Germline-derived CDR1 and CDR2 are SGHRS and YFSETQ. CDR3 length equals 13 residues. In nucleotides, the CDR3 is TGCGCCAGCAGCAGGGGGCAGTCAGATACGCAGTATTTT. This sequence encodes CASSRGQSDTQYF.

The chain joins TRBV30 to TRBJ2-1; no clear D gene. Trimming took 4 bases from V and 0 from J, leaving 13 bases between them. The germline gives CDR1 GTSNPN, CDR2 SVGIG (reference sequence). The CDR3 has 15 residues. Written as DNA, the CDR3 is TGTGCCTGGACCGGCCGGCGAAGCTCCTACAATGAGCAGTTCTTC. Protein product: CAWTGRRSSYNEQFF.

The chain recombines TRBV6-5 with TRBJ1-2, with TRBD1 identical over 8 bases. V shed 6 bases, J shed 3 bases, and the junction held 3 bases outside the gene matches. The CDR3 is made up of 13 amino acids. The germline gives CDR1 MNHEY, CDR2 SVGAGI. The CDR3 nucleotides read TGTGCCAGCAGAAGACAGGGGTACTATGGCTACACCTTC. Protein: CASRRQGYYGYTF.

The gene calls are TRBV6-5 and TRBJ1-1; D not resolved. The CDR3 is 13 amino acids. Trimming took off 6 bases at V and 2 bases at J, with 10 bases between the two ends. CDR1 and CDR2 (germline): MNHEY, SVGAGI. The CDR3 sequence is CASRRRTNTEAFF. As DNA, the CDR3 is TGTGCCAGCAGAAGAAGAACTAACACTGAAGCTTTCTTT.

This clone was observed once. This sequence joins TRBV9 and TRBJ1-1; D possibly corresponds to TRBD1 (5 bases). The germline V and J ends were trimmed by 0 bases and 4 bases, with 13 bases remaining between them. CDR1 and CDR2 from the germline V gene are SGDLS and YYNGEE. The CDR3 length is 15 residues. CDR3 in amino acids: CASSVAPQAPTEAFF. As DNA, the CDR3 is TGTGCCAGCAGCGTAGCACCACAGGCCCCCACTGAAGCTTTCTTT. Together with reference TRBV9 and TRBJ1-1, the CDR3 gives the full variable domain: DSGVTQTPKHLITATGQRVTLRCSPRSGDLSVYWYQQSLDQGLQFLIQYYNGEERAKGNILERFSAQQFPDLHSELNLSSLELGDSALYFCASSVAPQAPTEAFFGQGTRLTVV.

The rearrangement uses TRBV27 and TRBJ2-4, with D uncertain. CDR1 and CDR2 from the germline V gene are MNHEY and SMNVEV (reference sequence). The V gene lost 5 bases and the J gene lost 1 base, with 6 bases spanning the gap. This CDR3 is built from 13 residues. The CDR3 protein is CASSPVAKNIQYF. CDR3 DNA: TGTGCCAGCAGTCCAGTGGCCAAAAACATTCAGTACTTC.

This clone was recorded a few times. The rearrangement uses TRBV20-1 and TRBJ2-1; no clear D gene. Germline CDR1 reads DFQATT; CDR2 reads SNEGSKA (reference sequence). V dropped 1 base and J dropped 10 bases, with 8 bases sitting between them. This CDR3 region has 11 residues. The CDR3 here is CSARVQNEQFF. Here the CDR3 DNA reads TGCAGTGCTAGAGTACAAAACGAGCAGTTCTTC.

This sequence joins TRBV5-8 and TRBJ1-1; D unresolved. This CDR3 region has 13 residues. Germline lookup yields CDR1 SGHTS and CDR2 YDEGEE. The germline V and J ends were trimmed by 0 bases and 2 bases, with 5 bases remaining between them. Here the CDR3 DNA reads TGTGCCAGCAGCTTGGTTGCTAACACTGAAGCTTTCTTT. This gives the protein CASSLVANTEAFF.